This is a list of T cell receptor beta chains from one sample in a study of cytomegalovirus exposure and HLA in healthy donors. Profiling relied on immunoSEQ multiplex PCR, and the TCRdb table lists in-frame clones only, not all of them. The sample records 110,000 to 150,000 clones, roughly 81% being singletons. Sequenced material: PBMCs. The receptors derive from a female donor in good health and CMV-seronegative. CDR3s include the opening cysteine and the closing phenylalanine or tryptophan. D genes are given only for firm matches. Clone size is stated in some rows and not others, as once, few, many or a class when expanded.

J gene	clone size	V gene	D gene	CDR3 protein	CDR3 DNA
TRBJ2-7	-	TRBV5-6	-	CASSLRSYSYEQYF	TGTGCCAGCAGCTTGCGGTCTTACTCCTACGAGCAGTACTTC
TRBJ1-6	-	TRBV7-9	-	CASSFQGSSYNSPLHF	TGTGCCAGCAGCTTCCAGGGGAGCTCCTATAATTCACCCCTCCACTTT
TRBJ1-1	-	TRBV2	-	CASSSTRVAEAFF	TGTGCCAGCAGTTCCACTAGGGTGGCTGAAGCTTTCTTT
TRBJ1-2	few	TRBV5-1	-	CASSSLDSLNYGYTF	TGCGCCAGCAGCTCGCTGGACAGCCTTAACTATGGCTACACCTTC
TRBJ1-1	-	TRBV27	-	CASSFTRETEAFF	TGTGCCAGCAGTTTTACGAGAGAGACTGAAGCTTTCTTT
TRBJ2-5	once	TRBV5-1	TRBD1	CASSDGQGPQETQYF	TGCGCCAGCAGCGACGGACAGGGACCCCAAGAGACCCAGTACTTC
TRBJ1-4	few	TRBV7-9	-	CASSSSHPSREKLFF	TGTGCCAGCAGCTCGTCACATCCTAGTCGGGAAAAACTGTTTTTT
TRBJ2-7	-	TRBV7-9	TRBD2	CASSLGGGEQYF	TGTGCCAGCAGCTTAGGGGGGGGCGAGCAGTACTTC
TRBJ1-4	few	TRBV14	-	CASSQGQGGRFNEKLFF	TGTGCCAGCAGCCAAGGGCAAGGAGGCAGGTTTAATGAAAAACTGTTTTTT
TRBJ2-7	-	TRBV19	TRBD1	CASSPRDRDYEQYF	TGTGCCAGTAGTCCACGGGACAGGGACTACGAGCAGTACTTC
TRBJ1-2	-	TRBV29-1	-	CSVQTGSRGYTF	TGCAGCGTACAAACCGGGAGTCGTGGCTACACCTTC
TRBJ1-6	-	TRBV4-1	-	CASSPSQGSRHSPLHF	TGCGCCAGCAGCCCATCACAGGGTTCCCGCCATTCACCCCTCCACTTT
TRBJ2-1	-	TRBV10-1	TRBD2	CASSPFVTSGMGEQFF	TGCGCCAGCAGCCCTTTTGTGACTAGCGGGATGGGTGAGCAGTTCTTC
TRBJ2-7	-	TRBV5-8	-	CASSRSGRRGGYEQYF	TGTGCCAGCAGCCGCTCAGGGCGGAGGGGAGGCTACGAGCAGTACTTC
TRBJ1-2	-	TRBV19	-	CASSSQGSLYGYTF	TGTGCCAGTAGTAGTCAGGGGTCTCTCTATGGCTACACCTTC
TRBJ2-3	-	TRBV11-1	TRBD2	CASSGKRGMDTQYF	TGTGCCAGCAGCGGCAAGCGGGGTATGGATACGCAGTATTTT
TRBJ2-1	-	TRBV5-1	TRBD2	CASSGWTSGGLTYEQFF	TGCGCCAGCAGCGGTTGGACTAGCGGGGGATTAACCTATGAGCAGTTCTTC
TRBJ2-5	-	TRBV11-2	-	CASSLGFLAALLQETQYF	TGTGCCAGCAGCTTAGGCTTCCTCGCGGCCCTTCTTCAAGAGACCCAGTACTTC
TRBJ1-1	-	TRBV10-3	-	CAISGVGQGNTEAFF	TGTGCCATCAGTGGGGTGGGCCAGGGGAACACTGAAGCTTTCTTT
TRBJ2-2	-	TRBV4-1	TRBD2	CASSQDRLAGPLGELLF	TGCGCCAGCAGCCAAGACCGACTAGCGGGGCCGTTGGGGGAGCTGCTTTTT
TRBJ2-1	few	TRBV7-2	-	CASSLEIRANEQFF	TGTGCCAGCAGCTTAGAAATCAGGGCCAATGAGCAGTTCTTC
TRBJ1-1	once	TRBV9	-	CASGSVNTEAFF	TGTGCCTCGGGGTCGGTGAACACTGAAGCTTTCTTT
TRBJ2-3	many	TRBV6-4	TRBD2	CASSDSTSGGADTQYF	TGTGCCAGCAGTGACTCGACTAGCGGGGGGGCCGATACGCAGTATTTT
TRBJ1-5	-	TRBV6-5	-	CASGTSFTGGPQHF	TGTGCCAGCGGAACGAGCTTCACCGGAGGGCCCCAGCATTTT
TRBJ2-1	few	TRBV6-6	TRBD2	CASSTRTSGDNEQFF	TGTGCCAGCAGCACCCGGACTAGCGGGGACAATGAGCAGTTCTTC
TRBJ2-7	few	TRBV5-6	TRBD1	CASRVQGSLTYEQYF	TGTGCCAGCAGGGTACAGGGGTCACTAACCTACGAGCAGTACTTC
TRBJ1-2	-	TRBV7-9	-	CASSFPSWYGYTF	TGTGCCAGCAGCTTCCCGAGTTGGTATGGCTACACCTTC
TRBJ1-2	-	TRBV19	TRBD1	CASSSRDRGYGYTF	TGTGCCAGTAGTAGCCGGGACAGGGGCTATGGCTACACCTTC
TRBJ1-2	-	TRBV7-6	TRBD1	CASSQQGSYGYTF	TGTGCCAGCAGCCAACAGGGGAGCTATGGCTACACCTTC
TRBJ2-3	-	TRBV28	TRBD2	CASSSLAGGYTDTQYF	TGTGCCAGCAGTTCCCTAGCGGGGGGCTACACAGATACGCAGTATTTT
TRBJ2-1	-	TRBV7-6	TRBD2	CASNDRGGIYEQFF	TGTGCCAGCAACGACCGGGGGGGGATCTATGAGCAGTTCTTC
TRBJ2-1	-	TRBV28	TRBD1	CASSAGTGIGGDEQFF	TGTGCCAGCAGTGCCGGGACAGGGATCGGAGGCGATGAGCAGTTCTTC
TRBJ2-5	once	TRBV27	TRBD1	CASSQQLRTGGHQETQYF	TGTGCCAGCAGTCAACAACTCCGGACAGGGGGCCACCAAGAGACCCAGTACTTC
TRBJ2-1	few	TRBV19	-	CASSAGGGAVGNEQFF	TGTGCCAGTAGTGCAGGTGGGGGGGCCGTCGGCAATGAGCAGTTCTTC
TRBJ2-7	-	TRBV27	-	CASSLSPDRDYYEQYF	TGTGCCAGCAGTTTATCACCGGACAGGGACTACTACGAGCAGTACTTC
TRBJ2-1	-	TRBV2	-	CASSAAWGREQFF	TGTGCCAGCAGTGCTGCTTGGGGGCGTGAGCAGTTCTTC
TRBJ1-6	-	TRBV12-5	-	CASGTGTPFNSPLHF	TGTGCTAGTGGGACCGGGACACCTTTTAATTCACCCCTCCACTTT
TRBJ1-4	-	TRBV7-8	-	CASSSSASSGDEKLFF	TGTGCCAGCAGCTCATCCGCCTCTTCCGGAGATGAAAAACTGTTTTTT
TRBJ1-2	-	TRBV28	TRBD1	CASSRTGVYGYTF	TGTGCCAGCAGTCGTACAGGGGTCTATGGCTACACCTTC
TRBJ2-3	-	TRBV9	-	CASSPSPSGLGDTQYF	TGTGCCAGCAGCCCGAGCCCCTCTGGACTGGGGGATACGCAGTATTTT
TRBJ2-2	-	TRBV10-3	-	CAISDDRFATGELFF	TGTGCCATCAGTGATGACAGATTCGCCACCGGGGAGCTGTTTTTT
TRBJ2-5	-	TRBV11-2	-	CASSLETGTPQETQYF	TGTGCCAGCAGCTTAGAAACCGGGACACCACAAGAGACCCAGTACTTC
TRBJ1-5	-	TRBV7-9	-	CASTEGVAQPQHF	TGTGCCAGCACCGAGGGGGTTGCGCAGCCCCAGCATTTT
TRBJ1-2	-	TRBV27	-	CASSLVGHYDYGYTF	TGTGCCAGCAGTTTAGTGGGGCACTATGACTATGGCTACACCTTC
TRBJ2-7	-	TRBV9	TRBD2	CASSVNGLAGDEQYF	TGTGCCAGCAGCGTAAACGGACTAGCGGGGGATGAGCAGTACTTC
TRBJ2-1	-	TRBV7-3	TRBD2	CASSSTSEIHNEQFF	TGTGCCAGCAGCTCGACTAGCGAGATCCACAATGAGCAGTTCTTC
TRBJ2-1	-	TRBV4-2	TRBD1	CASSHLTGGAYNEQFF	TGTGCCAGCAGCCACCTTACAGGGGGCGCCTACAATGAGCAGTTCTTC
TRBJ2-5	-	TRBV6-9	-	CASTYWGRGKETQYF	TGTGCCAGCACCTATTGGGGCAGGGGTAAGGAGACCCAGTACTTC
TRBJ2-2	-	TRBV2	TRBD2	CASSRVTSGLRKNTGELFF	TGTGCCAGCAGCCGGGTTACTAGCGGGCTAAGAAAGAACACCGGGGAGCTGTTTTTT
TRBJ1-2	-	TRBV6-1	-	CASSRGFYGYTF	TGTGCCAGCAGTAGGGGTTTCTATGGCTACACCTTC
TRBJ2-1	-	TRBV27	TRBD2	CASSFYVGLAGSDEQFF	TGTGCCAGCAGTTTTTATGTTGGTCTAGCGGGAAGCGATGAGCAGTTCTTC
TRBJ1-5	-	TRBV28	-	CASSLRRGRIHQPQHF	TGTGCCAGCAGTTTACGCAGGGGCCGCATCCATCAGCCCCAGCATTTT
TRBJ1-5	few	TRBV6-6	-	CASTSLGFRQPQHF	TGTGCCAGCACCTCACTCGGGTTTCGTCAGCCCCAGCATTTT
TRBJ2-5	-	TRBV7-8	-	CASSSVEWGGLETQYF	TGTGCCAGCAGCTCCGTCGAGTGGGGGGGCCTAGAGACCCAGTACTTC